The present entry profiles one T cell receptor (beta chain) with its context. The clone's antigen remains unknown. Qualities for individual bases were not recorded, and no much larger clone is one base off. The library was generated by the immunoSEQ multiplex PCR assay. For the multiplex PCR, a mixture combining 60 forward primers for TCR Vbeta segments and 13 reverse primers for TCR Jbeta segments was used. The CDR3 region of rearranged TCR beta genes was amplified from genomic DNA with a multiplex PCR assay. The Illumina HiSeq System was used to sequence the amplified TCR beta libraries as 87-base-pair reads. On the authors' methods: A later analysis counted about 82 million unique TCR beta chains across the 550 to 750 repertoires, and around 12 million of these chains were shared by at least two donors. To remove PCR and sequencing errors, raw reads were error-corrected and collapsed into unique sequences using a nearest-neighbor algorithm that merged closely related sequences. Alignment of CDR3 sequences to IMGT reference sequences was used to assign V, D and J gene segments. For a sequence to be retained, a match of at least six nucleotides was required to both a V gene segment and a J gene segment. A rearrangement was called productive if the CDR3 had no stop codons and remained in frame with V and J, and every other rearrangement was called non-productive. CDR3 was defined according to IMGT convention as the region running from the second conserved V-encoded cysteine to the conserved J-encoded phenylalanine. The earlier analysis of a few hundred of the donors excluded sequences that lacked an unambiguous match to a single V gene segment. An earlier analysis of 587 of the donors classified V segments as functional when productive rearrangements were above 56.7% and as segregating when the standard deviation between donors was above 5%. A statistical classification framework was built to diagnose cytomegalovirus status from the catalog of TCR beta chain sequences. In a later analysis, V and J genes were assigned by comparing TCR nucleotide sequences against IMGT/GENE-DB human TR gene sequences. The TCRdist pipeline was used in a later analysis to assign CDR3 sequences and most-parsimonious VDJ recombination scenarios. In a later analysis, each TCR beta chain was defined by its CDR3 amino acid sequence together with its V-gene family, and reads lacking a unique V-gene family were excluded. In a later analysis, some 600 highly shared, low-generation-probability nucleotide sequences were removed to address suspected cross-contamination and a sequencing artifact. In a later analysis, a clonal expansion index was calculated for each public chain from normalized within-repertoire ranks of inferred template counts. A later analysis computed generation probabilities with a VDJ recombination model fitted to out-of-frame rearrangements, and checked the results against IGoR. In a later analysis, TCR-TCR, TCR-HLA and TCR-CMV co-occurrence was scored with hypergeometric tests, and a repertoire-size bias correction was applied to TCR pairs. In a later analysis, false discovery rates were estimated by permuting HLA or CMV assignments 20 times. In a later analysis, co-occurring TCRs were grouped using DBSCAN, and TCRdist sequence similarity was added for clustering within HLA-allele-positive subsets. For co-occurrence clustering, repertoires with fewer than 30,000 or more than 120,000 public chains were excluded, along with five repertoires with anomalous nucleotide sharing. TCRdb retrieved this table from immuneACCESS and kept in-frame rearrangements only. Not all clones are present; in checked studies, unresolved V genes account for under half, and no reason is known for the remainder. D and trimming come from the DNA, and the V and J calls and clone size come from that table. This sample gives tens of thousands of clones in total; 86% of them show up just once. The biggest ten clones account for approximately 10% of the sample.

The entry originates in a study of cytomegalovirus exposure and HLA in healthy donors (dated by TCRdb to about 2017). In the study overall: An earlier analysis of about 530 of the donors reported 276 Gb of sequence data and around 100 million unique TCR beta sequences obtained from about 170 million T cells. About 330 gigabases of sequencing data and around 80 million unique TCR sequences made up an early release that covered 640 HLA-typed donors. Of the approximately 400 genotyped donors, more than 75% were placed in the genetic ancestry cluster associated with self-reported Caucasian donors. The aim of the study was to test whether cataloging public T cell receptors could identify signatures of past pathogen exposure. The study used immunosequencing to profile the T cell repertoires of some 600 subjects and linked those repertoires to cytomegalovirus serostatus. Besides the first cohort of around 670 subjects, a separate validation cohort made up of 120 different subjects was used. The study combined high-throughput TCR immunosequencing, statistical association of individual TCRs with disease status, and machine learning to predict cytomegalovirus infection status. In a later analysis, previously published TCR beta repertoires from roughly 710 donors were re-analyzed and high-resolution HLA genotyping was added so that TCR occurrence patterns could be studied. Rather than drawing on any new phenotypic data, the later analysis identified candidate immune exposures from TCR beta sequences and the way those sequences occurred across donors. An earlier analysis of 450 to 750 of the donors used high-throughput TCR beta sequencing to judge whether each TCR beta V gene segment behaved as functional or pseudogenic. Donor age, sex, ethnicity and CMV serostatus were collected together with the repertoire data. In a later genetic analysis, genome-wide SNP genotypes for about 60% of the 666 donors were used, and that subset was treated as a discovery cohort. Every repertoire in the discovery cohort had been generated on one and the same sequencing platform. HLA typing included class I and class II loci at four-digit resolution. The number of donors typed differed by locus, with about 629-640 for A, B, C, DRB1 and DQB1, roughly 550 for DQA1, nearly 610 for DPA1, and roughly 450 for DPB1. Roughly 5 DR-DQ haplotypes were handled as single units for association and clustering, since linkage in the cohort was strong. Across about 370 genotyped donors of the cohort, an average of about 200,000 unique TCR beta nucleotide sequences per donor were sequenced, and 15% to 20% of those sequences were non-productive. Broad study findings and their caveats: The authors suggested that the approach could potentially be extended to other disease states and immunological phenotypes. When HLA alleles, especially DR and DQ, strongly co-occurred, attributing TCR associations to individual alleles was difficult. The earlier analysis of almost 600 of the donors excluded roughly 16 rarely observed V segments, including chromosome 9 orphons, because counts were too low. A later analysis found that HLA-associated TCR beta chains were more clonally expanded and had lower generation probabilities than equally common non-associated chains. Correlated functional status among segregating V segments might reflect linkage disequilibrium, but an unknown experimental factor could not be ruled out. A later genetic analysis associated a missense DCLRE1C variant with V-gene and J-gene trimming of TCR beta chains, and an independent cohort replicated the association. The 87-base-pair reads could not distinguish some IMGT-functional V segments, including TRBV6-2 and TRBV6-3, so those segments were excluded. Several of the top co-occurrence clusters appeared to be linked to parvovirus B19, influenza, CMV and Epstein-Barr virus, according to a later analysis. In a later analysis, TCR association rates were found to vary across HLA loci, with the most associated TCRs seen for DRB1 alleles and the fewest for HLA-C alleles. A later genetic analysis reported fewer N-insertions in productive TCRs among donors in an Asian-associated ancestry cluster than the roughly 640-donor mean. In vitro tests confirmed that a few of the cytomegalovirus-associated TCR beta chains recognize cytomegalovirus antigens. Roughly uniform sequencing depth across donors was assumed in presence/absence analyses, although this assumption may not hold. CMV serostatus was the only immune exposure information available for the cohort. Specific HLA alleles were associated with around 18,000 TCR beta sequences at a false discovery rate of 0.05 in a later analysis. A further reported finding was that TCR beta sequences accurately predicted the HLA-A and HLA-B alleles for most subjects in the first cohort. The sequencing pipeline was judged likely to have produced a cluster of highly shared sequence variants as a technical artifact. Because HLA typing was unavailable for some donors at each locus, only the typed subset was used in association tests. The classifier was reported to diagnose cytomegalovirus status with high specificity and sensitivity in both the original and validation cohorts. The study listed 150 to 200 TCR beta chains as associated with cytomegalovirus. In this cohort, only TCR beta chains were sequenced, and detectable features were limited by the absence of alpha or paired-chain data. In an earlier analysis of 450 to 750 of the donors, most TCR beta V segments appeared in productive rearrangements about 90% or about 30% of the time, broadly matching IMGT annotations. Most TCR sequences were seen in very few donors, while some public TCRs were found in many individuals. Most CMV-associated TCR beta chains appeared to be HLA-restricted in a later analysis, and the HLA associations seemed to be driven largely by CMV exposure.

The cohort was made up of about 670 healthy bone marrow donors. All cohort members were sampled while nominally healthy, although unrecorded immune exposures were likely present. The donor tested CMV seropositive, placing the donor among the 289 seropositive members of the cohort. A peripheral blood sample was collected from each donor, and TCR beta sequencing was performed on peripheral blood mononuclear cells. The Qiagen DNeasy Blood Extraction Kit was used to extract genomic DNA from the blood cell samples. Taken from the germline V gene, the CDR1 and CDR2 loops are MNHEY and SVGAGI. From the cysteine up to the phenylalanine, the CDR3 has a length of 16 residues. Kept here is only the CDR3 DNA, which spans 48 bases and is read in frame from base 1. The V end gives up 4 bases and the J end 2 bases, leaving 4 bases in the junction not matched to a gene.

The TCR originated in a middle-aged woman in good health and CMV-seropositive. The V and J segments used are TRBV6-5 and TRBJ2-6, with TRBD1 matching 8 junction bases. Material for sequencing was PBMCs. The DNA sequence is TGTGCCAGCAGTTCGACAGGGGCCCCTGGGGCCAACGTCCTGACTTTC. The translation is CASSSTGAPGANVLTF.